This T cell receptor (beta chain) was captured by sequencing in a study of response to subunit inactivated influenza vaccine. General study points: The authors suggested that every seasonal influenza vaccination recruits few new T cells.

This clonotype turned up a few times. Its antigen remains unidentified. The CDR3 covers 17 residues. Losses at the gene ends were 2 bases for V and 1 base for J; bases not matched to a gene: 6. CDR1 and CDR2 from the germline V gene are SGHTA and FQGNSA. Via MiXCR, TCRdb re-called the RT-PCR reads, giving one row per CDR3 protein. The data hold 650,000 to 700,000 distinct CDR3 sequences, with about a sixth observed a single time. The chain links TRBV7-2 to TRBJ2-3; 10 nucleotides align to TRBD2. The sequenced sample was PBMCs from blood, obtained approximately 12 days after vaccination. This clonotype was sampled from a man between 50 and 59 years old who received an inactivated influenza vaccine. The CDR3 sequence is CASSLMSGRGGTDTQYF. For the CDR3, the DNA is TGTGCCAGCAGCTTAATGAGCGGGAGGGGGGGCACAGATACGCAGTATTTT. Looking up the rest from reference TRBV7-2 and TRBJ2-3 gives the full variable domain: GAGVSQSPSNKVTEKGKDVELRCDPISGHTALYWYRQSLGQGLEFLIYFQGNSAPDKSGLPSDRFSAERTGGSVSTLTIQRTQQEDSAVYLCASSLMSGRGGTDTQYFGPGTRLTVL.